The 23 T cell receptor beta chains in this list originate from one sample, sequenced in a study of persistence of HIV-infected CD4 T cells. The antigens for these receptors are not known. Anti-CD3/anti-CD28 beads served as a nonspecific positive control stimulus. Sorting selected CD4+ T cells upregulating both CD40 ligand and CD69. This was the immunoSEQ version 4 assay in survey mode. TCRdb keeps only in-frame clones here, not all; method: immunoSEQ multiplex PCR. Here the sample spans roughly 48,000 clones, about 88% being singletons. Sequences were derived from CD4+ T cells sorted from PBMCs after approximately 20-hour stimulation, sampled from a patient who received antiretroviral therapy. These receptors originate from an adult woman with HIV who was CMV-seropositive.

This clone has a single count. This chain connects TRBV24-1 to TRBJ1-4; 7 positions match TRBD1. CDR3 length equals 15 residues. Germline V gene data show CDR1 as KGHDR and CDR2 as SFDVKD. V lost 3 bases to trimming and J lost 4 bases; unmatched junction nucleotides: 4. The CDR3 coding sequence is TGTGCCACCAGTGATCCGGGGACAGTTAATGAAAAACTGTTTTTT. Protein: CATSDPGTVNEKLFF.

The table lists this clone with a count of one. V and J are TRBV5-1 and TRBJ2-7; D gene ambiguous. Germline-derived CDR1 and CDR2 are SGHRS and YFSETQ. V lost 1 base and J lost 3, with 14 bases in between. The CDR3 is 15 residues long. CDR3 loop: CASSLRVGALYEQYF. Here the CDR3 DNA reads TGCGCCAGCAGCTTGAGGGTAGGAGCCCTCTACGAGCAGTACTTC.

This rearrangement joins TRBV5-1 to TRBJ2-3, with 12 bases fitting TRBD1. Per the germline V gene, CDR1 is SGHRS and CDR2 is YFSETQ. The CDR3 consists of 18 residues. Trimming cost V 2 bases and J 5 bases; bases outside gene matches: 12. In nucleotides, the CDR3 is TGCGCCAGCAGCTTCCCGCCGGGACAGGGGGCGTTCGGAGATACGCAGTATTTT. Translated, it gives CASSFPPGQGAFGDTQYF. Complete variable domain (other parts from reference TRBV5-1 and TRBJ2-3): KAGVTQTPRYLIKTRGQQVTLSCSPISGHRSVSWYQQTPGQGLQFLFEYFSETQRNKGNFPGRFSGRQFSNSRSEMNVSTLELGDSALYLCASSFPPGQGAFGDTQYFGPGTRLTVL.

The chain links TRBV3-1 (or the pseudogene TRBV3-2) to TRBJ2-7; D is undetermined. The CDR3 consists of 12 residues. Trimming took 0 bases from V and 4 from J, leaving 4 bases between them. CDR1 LGHDT and CDR2 YNNKEL come from the germline V gene (reference sequence). Written as DNA, the CDR3 is TGTGCCAGCAGCCAAGAAAGATACGAGCAGTACTTC. It specifies CASSQERYEQYF.

The V gene is TRBV7-8, the J gene TRBJ1-1; 10 bases align to TRBD1. The CDR3 runs to 16 residues. The V gene end was trimmed by 0 bases and the J gene end by 10 bases; junction bases not matched to a gene: 11. Germline V gene sequence: CDR1 SGHVS, CDR2 FQNEAQ. This CDR3 is CASSLARAGQGRGAFF. For the CDR3, the DNA is TGTGCCAGCAGCTTAGCTCGCGCGGGACAGGGGCGGGGAGCTTTCTTT.

CDR3 amino acids: CASSPNGQGPSGTEAFF. The DNA of the CDR3 is TGTGCCAGCTCACCGAACGGACAGGGACCTAGCGGCACTGAAGCTTTCTTT. The rearrangement joins TRBV18 to TRBJ1-1; 8 bases fit TRBD1. The germline V gene has CDR1 KGHSH and CDR2 LQKENI. Unmatched junction bases numbered 13, after V lost 3 bases and J lost 4 bases. The CDR3 runs 17 residues.

The rearrangement links TRBV12-5 to TRBJ2-5; unclear D gene. Germline V CDR1 and CDR2: LGHNT, FRNRAP. Trimming pared 2 bases from V and 5 bases from J, leaving 3 bases between. This CDR3 has 11 amino acids. CDR3 sequence (DNA): TGTGCTAGTGGTTTGTATGAGACCCAGTACTTC. This encodes CASGLYETQYF.

V and J are TRBV30 and TRBJ1-5, with D uncertain. Trimming took off 2 bases at V and 6 bases at J, with 17 bases between the two ends. The CDR3 covers 15 residues. CDR1 is GTSNPN, CDR2 SVGIG, per germline (reference sequence). The CDR3 DNA reads as TGTGCCTGGAGTTTACCGACTCCGGCGGGTCAGCCCCAGCATTTT. As protein: CAWSLPTPAGQPQHF.

A single count supports this clone. The chain is built from TRBV2 and TRBJ1-1; D may be TRBD1 (5 bases). The CDR3 loop spans 14 amino acids. Germline values: CDR1 SNHLY, CDR2 FYNNEI. V lost 7 bases, J lost 6 bases, and 18 bases lay in between. The CDR3 reads CASIEGPNAAEAFF. The CDR3 bases are TGTGCCAGCATAGAGGGGCCTAACGCGGCTGAAGCTTTCTTT.

This chain uses TRBV7-2 with TRBJ2-3; tentative D call: TRBD1 (6 bases). CDR1 is SGHTA, CDR2 FQGNSA, per germline. The V gene lost 5 bases and the J gene lost 5 bases, with 20 bases spanning the gap. CDR3 length equals 16 residues. In DNA form, the CDR3 reads TGTGCCAGCAGCGAAACGGACAGCAGGGCGGGAGATACGCAGTATTTT. It yields the protein CASSETDSRAGDTQYF.

This chain joins TRBV7-8 and TRBJ2-5; perhaps TRBD1 as D (6 bases). The CDR3 totals 15 residues. Per germline, CDR1 SGHVS and CDR2 FQNEAQ. The V end was cut by 5 bases, the J end by 2 bases, with 15 bases between. The CDR3 here is CASSKDRQVQETQYF. Here the CDR3 DNA reads TGTGCCAGCAGCAAGGACAGACAAGTACAAGAGACCCAGTACTTC.

This clone has just a few counts. Different DNA sequences within this sample yield the same CDR3. The rearrangement joins TRBV6-5 to TRBJ1-3, with no clear D. The V end was cut by 2 bases, the J end by 0 bases, with 8 bases between. The CDR3 has 15 amino acids. The germline V gene has CDR1 MNHEY and CDR2 SVGAGI. The CDR3 loop reads CASSYRGVSGNTIYF. The DNA for the CDR3 is TGTGCCAGCAGTTACCGCGGCGTCTCTGGAAACACCATATATTTT.

The rearrangement links TRBV5-4 to TRBJ2-7, with a possible D match to TRBD2 (6 bases). The germline CDR1 and CDR2 sequences are SGHNT and YYREEE (reference sequence). The ends were cut back, 0 bases at V and 6 bases at J, with 10 bases in the middle. This CDR3 spans 13 amino acids. CDR3 coding DNA: TGTGCCAGCAGCTTGGCGGCGCGGGGCGAGCAGTACGTC. This gives the protein CASSLAARGEQYV.

The chain employs TRBV5-1 and TRBJ2-3; 10 positions agree with TRBD2. With 5 bases clipped from V and 6 bases from J, the junction kept 12 bases outside the gene matches. CDR1 and CDR2 (germline): SGHRS, YFSETQ. The CDR3 consists of 16 residues. This CDR3 is CASRGGLAMSMDTQYF. In nucleotides, the CDR3 is TGCGCCAGCAGGGGGGGACTAGCGATGTCGATGGATACGCAGTATTTT.

This clone is a singleton in its sample. V gene TRBV12-3 or TRBV12-4 combines with J gene TRBJ2-4, with D possibly being TRBD2 (5 bases). Trimming pared 6 bases from V and 7 bases from J, leaving 13 bases between. The CDR3 covers 13 residues. CDR3 bases: TGTGCCAGCAGACCGCTGGGGAGTAACATTCAGTACTTC. As protein: CASRPLGSNIQYF.

The chain has TRBV29-1 and TRBJ1-1; D is possibly TRBD1 (5 bases). This CDR3 region has 14 residues. CDR1 is SQVTM and CDR2 is ANQGSEA in the germline V gene. Deletions cut 4 bases from V and 5 bases from J, with 17 bases between. The CDR3 sequence: CSVGGRGVGTEAFF. The CDR3 nucleotides read TGCAGCGTTGGGGGCCGGGGGGTAGGGACTGAAGCTTTCTTT.

The genes are TRBV30 and TRBJ1-6; D unresolved. V gave up 2 bases and J gave up 8 bases, with 7 bases separating them. This CDR3 contains 12 residues. Germline CDR1 GTSNPN, CDR2 SVGIG (reference sequence). CDR3: CAWSMADSPLHF. The CDR3 bases are TGTGCCTGGAGTATGGCGGATTCACCCCTCCACTTT.

This chain joins TRBV4-2 and TRBJ2-1; 12 bases are a match to TRBD2. Germline assignment: CDR1 LGHNA and CDR2 YNFKEQ. V lost 4 bases to trimming and J lost 15 bases; unmatched junction nucleotides: 13. The CDR3 loop spans 15 amino acids. For the CDR3, the DNA is TGTGCCAGCAGCCCACTAGCGGGGGGCGTGGGTGGGAGGTTCTTC. Translating gives CASSPLAGGVGGRFF.

This chain uses TRBV30 with TRBJ2-7; TRBD1 matches 9 bases. V shed 4 bases, J shed 3 bases, and the junction held 16 bases outside the gene matches. The CDR3 length is 17 residues. Germline CDR1 is GTSNPN and CDR2 is SVGIG (reference sequence). The DNA of the CDR3 is TGTGCCTGGAAACCCCCTGACAGGGGGAGTATCCGCTACGAGCAGTACTTC. This gives the protein CAWKPPDRGSIRYEQYF.

The rearrangement links TRBV28 to TRBJ1-4; D is perhaps TRBD1 (5 bases). Trimming stripped 7 bases from V and 8 bases from J, with 17 bases between. The length of the CDR3 is 14 residues. CDR1 is MDHEN, CDR2 SYDVKM, per germline. The CDR3 nucleotides are TGTGCCAGCACCCAGGGAACCACGAGGGAAAAACTGTTTTTT. This gives the protein CASTQGTTREKLFF.

The chain has TRBV12-3 or TRBV12-4 and TRBJ1-1, with a tentative D call TRBD1 (5 bases). Trimming cost V 7 bases and J 4 bases, with 13 bases left between them. CDR3 length: 13 amino acids. DNA of the CDR3: TGTGCCAGCAATGTTTTGGGGGGCACTGAAGCTTTCTTT. As protein: CASNVLGGTEAFF.

The chain joins TRBV6-5 to TRBJ1-1; D remains ambiguous. The germline V gene encodes CDR1 MNHEY and CDR2 SVGAGI. V lost 6 bases and J lost 1, with 9 bases in between. There are 13 residues in the CDR3. The CDR3 region is CASSANENTEAFF. CDR3 coding DNA: TGTGCCAGCAGCGCGAATGAGAACACTGAAGCTTTCTTT.

The chain uses TRBV6-5 and TRBJ2-7; 10 bases match TRBD1. The CDR3 loop spans 13 amino acids. Germline V CDR1 and CDR2: MNHEY, SVGAGI. J was trimmed by 6 bases and V by 9 bases; bases with no gene match: 8. The DNA for the CDR3 is TGTGCCAGGAACTGGGACAGGGGTGGCGAGCAGTACGTC. This gives the protein CARNWDRGGEQYV.